A selection of T cell receptor beta chains follows, all from one sample in a study of Graves' ophthalmopathy and Graves' hyperthyroidism. Using its own MiXCR run on the multiplex PCR reads, TCRdb lists one record per CDR3 protein. The sample lists 200,000 to 250,000 distinct CDR3 sequences; under 25% were seen once. Sample: peripheral blood. Every receptor here comes from a woman between 50 and 59 years old with Graves' ophthalmopathy. CDR3s include the opening cysteine and the closing phenylalanine or tryptophan. A D gene is named only where the DNA matches it firmly. Clone size, where shown, is once, few, many, or a class for clones that have expanded.

V,D,length,size,J,CDR3,DNA
TRBV9,NA,14,many,TRBJ2-5,CASSVDPTQETQYF,TGTGCCAGCAGCGTAGATCCAACACAAGAGACCCAGTACTTC
TRBV2,NA,10,many,TRBJ2-7,CASRGSQQYF,TGTGCCAGCCGTGGTAGTCAGCAGTACTTC
TRBV4-1,NA,15,many,TRBJ1-1,CASSQDVSSNTEAFF,TGCGCCAGCAGCCAAGATGTCTCCTCGAACACTGAAGCTTTCTTT
TRBV20-1,TRBD2,15,many,TRBJ2-7,CSATGTSGGPYEQYF,TGCAGTGCTACCGGGACTAGCGGGGGGCCCTACGAGCAGTACTTC
TRBV28,NA,15,NA,TRBJ2-7,CASSLVASGGSEQYF,TGTGCCAGCAGTTTAGTAGCGTCAGGAGGCTCAGAGCAGTACTTC
TRBV10-3,NA,13,many,TRBJ2-5,CAIRALNQETQYF,TGTGCCATCAGGGCTTTAAACCAAGAGACCCAGTACTTC
TRBV6-2/TRBV6-3,TRBD1,18,many,TRBJ1-2,CASSFMTVNRGRMDGYTF,TGTGCCAGCAGTTTCATGACGGTGAACAGGGGGCGGATGGATGGCTACACCTTC
TRBV6-5,TRBD2,17,many,TRBJ2-1,CASSYGPTSGSGNEQFF,TGTGCCAGCAGTTACGGACCGACTAGCGGGAGTGGCAATGAGCAGTTCTTC
TRBV20-1,NA,13,many,TRBJ1-6,CSAHLTDNSPLHF,TGCAGTGCCCATTTGACAGATAATTCACCCCTCCACTTT
TRBV2,NA,14,many,TRBJ2-7,CASSATPLVFEQYF,TGTGCCAGCAGTGCTACACCTTTAGTGTTCGAGCAGTACTTC
TRBV6-1,NA,16,many,TRBJ2-7,CASRVLIGGKDYEQYF,TGTGCCAGCAGGGTCCTCATAGGCGGGAAGGACTACGAGCAGTACTTC
TRBV7-9,NA,15,many,TRBJ1-2,CASSLDGLLDYGYTF,TGTGCCAGCAGCTTAGATGGGCTCTTGGACTATGGCTACACCTTC
TRBV6-1,NA,14,many,TRBJ2-2,CASSAGPTNGELFF,TGTGCCAGCAGTGCCGGGCCCACCAACGGGGAGCTGTTTTTT
TRBV7-3,NA,14,many,TRBJ1-1,CASSPTSGRTEAFF,TGTGCCAGCAGTCCAACGTCGGGGCGGACTGAAGCTTTCTTT
TRBV19,TRBD1,16,many,TRBJ1-1,CASSTRWTGENTEAFF,TGTGCCAGTAGTACGAGGTGGACAGGGGAGAACACTGAAGCTTTCTTT
TRBV6-1,NA,12,many,TRBJ2-7,CASRGISYEQYF,TGTGCCAGCCGAGGGATCTCCTACGAGCAGTACTTC
TRBV15,TRBD1,14,NA,TRBJ1-5,CATRAGTGDQPQHF,TGTGCCACCAGGGCCGGGACAGGGGATCAGCCCCAGCATTTT
TRBV28,TRBD1,16,few,TRBJ2-2,CASTPRGTGGTGELFF,TGTGCCAGCACTCCTAGGGGGACAGGGGGCACCGGGGAGCTGTTTTTT
TRBV5-1,NA,16,many,TRBJ1-1,CASSLARGLRVTEAFF,TGCGCCAGCAGCTTGGCCAGGGGCCTTAGGGTCACTGAAGCTTTCTTT
TRBV19,NA,13,few,TRBJ1-1,CASSATGNTETFF,TGTGCCAGTAGTGCGACAGGAAACACTGAAACTTTCTTT
TRBV5-1,TRBD1,14,many,TRBJ1-1,CASNQGGANTEAFF,TGCGCCAGCAACCAAGGGGGCGCCAACACTGAAGCTTTCTTT
TRBV28,TRBD1,15,many,TRBJ2-2,CASKSGQLNTGELFF,TGTGCCAGCAAATCGGGACAGTTGAACACCGGGGAGCTGTTTTTT